A selection of T cell receptor beta chains follows, all from one sample in a study of shared clonotypes between healthy human individuals. Method: immunoSEQ multiplex PCR; TCRdb's copy keeps in-frame clones and lacks some. The sample holds around 2.5 million clones, more than 85% seen once. Source material: naive CD4+ T cells from PBMCs. These receptors all stem from a man aged 18 to 30 in good health. Some clones in this sample may be carry-over from other donors' samples. Both conserved end residues are part of each CDR3. The size field is filled for only some rows; it gives once, few, many or a size class.

j_gene	abundance	v_gene	CDR3aa
TRBJ1-1	once	TRBV28	CASSFPSQGEAFF
TRBJ2-1	.	TRBV7-8	CASSLAGTHNEQFF
TRBJ2-2	.	TRBV11-2	CASSLDGRGANTGELFF
TRBJ1-2	.	TRBV7-2	CASSYGPGGSPRETF
TRBJ1-5	.	TRBV6-1	CATKEGNQPQHF
TRBJ1-1	few	TRBV7-2	CASSPAARRAFF
TRBJ1-4	.	TRBV11-2	CASSLLLRQGREKLFF
TRBJ2-2	.	TRBV5-4	CASSLYGRGSTGGELFF
TRBJ1-5	.	TRBV19	CASRAQGAARNQPQHF
TRBJ1-5	.	TRBV27	CASSLTGPQPQHF
TRBJ1-1	.	TRBV6-1	CASRLTGALRTEAFF
TRBJ2-7	.	TRBV13	CASSLGSLLGGSSYEQYF
TRBJ1-2	.	TRBV28	CASSPGGSGVDRDYGYTF
TRBJ2-3	.	TRBV10-3	CAISESSGLGTDTQYF
TRBJ2-1	.	TRBV28	CASKIRPSGRNEQFF
TRBJ2-7	.	TRBV9	CASSVLGSSYEQYF
TRBJ2-5	.	TRBV5-1	CASSPRLAGGPPETQYF
TRBJ2-2	.	TRBV7-7	CASSYKQGDTGELFF
TRBJ2-7	once	TRBV28	CASSLPFSGRLGYEQYF
TRBJ1-3	once	TRBV7-2	CASSPGQGYSGNTIYF
TRBJ2-1	.	TRBV28	CASSQGAGEQFF
TRBJ2-3	.	TRBV11-3	CASSLSQKTDTQYF